This entry lists 5 T cell receptor beta chains sequenced from one sample in a study of type 1 and type 2 diabetes patients. Genomic DNA was the PCR template. Multiplex PCR with 30 forward and 13 reverse primers amplified the TCR beta CDR3. MiXCR was run by TCRdb on the multiplex PCR reads, yielding one entry per CDR3 protein. The sample lists 250,000 or so distinct CDR3 sequences; around 47% were seen once. Source material: peripheral blood mononuclear cells (PBMCs). These receptor sequences come from a man aged 18 to 30 with type 2 diabetes.

The chain links TRBV2 to TRBJ2-7; D not resolved. Germline CDR1 SNHLY, CDR2 FYNNEI. V shed 7 bases and J shed 0 bases, with 7 bases lying between them. The CDR3 loop spans 12 amino acids. As DNA, the CDR3 is TGTGCCAGCAAGTTAGTCTCCTACGAGCAGTACTTC. Protein product: CASKLVSYEQYF.

J is TRBJ2-3 and V is TRBV12-3 or TRBV12-4, with D perhaps TRBD1 or TRBD2 (5 bases each). The CDR3 length is 15 residues. The V and J ends lost 6 bases and 1 base respectively, with 14 bases between them. CDR3 DNA: TGTGCCAGCAGCCCGGGACCGCACGGCACAGATACGCAGTATTTT. Protein sequence: CASSPGPHGTDTQYF.

The chain joins TRBV10-3 to TRBJ2-2; 10 bases line up with TRBD1. This CDR3 has 16 amino acids. Germline V lookup: CDR1 ENHRY, CDR2 SYGVKD. Trimming removed 2 bases from V and 5 bases from J; junction bases left unmatched: 5. The CDR3 bases are TGTGCCATCAGTGAGAAAGACAGGGGGCAGACCGGGGAGCTGTTTTTT. Its translation: CAISEKDRGQTGELFF.

The chain employs TRBV30 and TRBJ2-5; 11 nucleotides match TRBD2. Per germline, CDR1 GTSNPN and CDR2 SVGIG (reference sequence). The V gene end was trimmed by 3 bases and the J gene end by 6 bases; junction bases not matched to a gene: 3. This CDR3 is 13 amino acids long. The CDR3 spells CAWSTSGRKTQYF. The CDR3, as DNA: TGTGCCTGGAGCACTAGCGGGAGAAAGACCCAGTACTTC.

The J gene is TRBJ1-2, the V gene TRBV28; 7 bases line up with TRBD1. Trimming took 5 bases from V and 2 from J; bases not matched to a gene: 11. CDR1 is MDHEN and CDR2 is SYDVKM in the germline V gene. This CDR3 is 16 amino acids long. The CDR3 DNA sequence: TGTGCCAGCAGTCTCTGGGAGGGGGCGCAGAACTATGGCTACACCTTC. Translation: CASSLWEGAQNYGYTF.